This entry concerns a single T cell receptor beta chain. The data were obtained in a study of T cell changes during pregnancy in multiple sclerosis. Data came from immunoSEQ multiplex PCR; TCRdb stores just in-frame clones and leaves some out. There are about 50,000 clones in the sample; around 92% occur only once, and approximately 9% lies in the top ten. Per the germline V gene, CDR1 is MNHEY and CDR2 is SMNVEV (reference sequence). This CDR3 is 13 amino acids long. V shed 3 bases and J shed 3 bases, with 9 bases lying between them. The material was CD8+ T cells from peripheral blood mononuclear cells, obtained after pregnancy. The chain employs TRBV27 and TRBJ2-7; no clear D. The clonotype was recovered from a female donor with multiple sclerosis, enrolled in a pregnancy study. CDR3 residues: CASSFGEIYEQYF. The CDR3 DNA is TGTGCCAGCAGTTTTGGAGAAATCTACGAGCAGTACTTC.